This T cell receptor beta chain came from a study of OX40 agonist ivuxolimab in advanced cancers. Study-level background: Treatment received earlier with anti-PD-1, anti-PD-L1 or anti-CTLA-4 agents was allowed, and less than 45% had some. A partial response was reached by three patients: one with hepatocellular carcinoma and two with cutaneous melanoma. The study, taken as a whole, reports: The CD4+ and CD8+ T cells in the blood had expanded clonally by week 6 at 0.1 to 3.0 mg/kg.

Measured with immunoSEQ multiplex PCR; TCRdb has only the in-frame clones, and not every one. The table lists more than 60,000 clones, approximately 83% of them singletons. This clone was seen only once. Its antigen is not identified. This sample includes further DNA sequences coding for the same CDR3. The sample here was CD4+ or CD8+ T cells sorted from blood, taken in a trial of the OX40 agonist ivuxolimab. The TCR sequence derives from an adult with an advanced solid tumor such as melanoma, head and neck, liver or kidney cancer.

CDR3 amino acids: CASSLAVGRSSSPLHF. The CDR3 DNA is TGTGCCAGCAGCTTGGCCGTGGGGAGATCCTCTTCACCCCTCCACTTT. The V call is TRBV7-6, the J call TRBJ1-6; no definite D call. V lost 3 bases and J lost 9, with 18 bases in between. In germline, CDR1 is SGHVS, CDR2 FNYEAQ. The CDR3 has 16 residues.